This T cell receptor (beta chain) was captured by sequencing in a study of cytomegalovirus exposure and HLA in healthy donors (dated by TCRdb to about 2017). About the study as a whole: An earlier analysis of approximately 590 of the donors reported about 250 Gb of sequence data and some 120 million unique TCR beta sequences from roughly 200 million T cells. In addition to the first cohort of around 670 subjects, a separate validation cohort of approximately 130 different subjects was used. HLA typing covered class I and class II loci at four-digit resolution. Genome-wide SNP genotypes for about 65% of the roughly 700 donors were used in a later genetic analysis, which treated that subset as a discovery cohort. All discovery cohort repertoires had been generated on a single sequencing platform. Roughly 5 DR-DQ haplotypes were handled as single units for association and clustering, since linkage in the cohort was strong. Of the roughly 400 genotyped donors, 65% to 90% fell in the genetic ancestry cluster associated with self-reported Caucasian donors. Among around 400 genotyped donors of the cohort, an average of about 240,000 unique TCR beta nucleotide sequences was sequenced per donor, of which 15% to 20% were non-productive. To predict cytomegalovirus infection status, the study brought together high-throughput TCR immunosequencing, statistical association of individual TCRs with disease status, and machine learning. The study profiled the T cell repertoires of more than 500 subjects by immunosequencing and related them to cytomegalovirus serostatus. The study aimed to test whether cataloging public T cell receptors could reveal signatures of past pathogen exposure. An earlier analysis of 587 of the donors used high-throughput TCR beta sequencing to judge whether each TCR beta V gene segment behaved as functional or pseudogenic. Approximately 300 gigabases of sequencing data and approximately 92 million unique TCR sequences made up an early release that covered fewer than 650 HLA-typed donors. The number of typed donors differed by locus: about 620-640 for A, B, C, DRB1 and DQB1; approximately 530 for DQA1; 606 for DPA1; and roughly 490 for DPB1. To study patterns of TCR occurrence, a later analysis re-analyzed previously published TCR beta repertoires from hundreds of donors and added high-resolution HLA genotyping. Rather than using new phenotypic data, the later analysis identified candidate immune exposures from TCR beta sequences and from how often those sequences occurred across donors. Donor age, sex, ethnicity and CMV serostatus were collected together with the repertoire data.

Broader findings and caveats from the paper: The cohort was sequenced for TCR beta chains only, and without alpha or paired-chain data the features that could be detected were limited. Over 15 rarely observed V segments, including chromosome 9 orphons, were excluded from the earlier analysis of several hundred of the donors because counts were too low. A later analysis reported that several top co-occurrence clusters appeared linked to parvovirus B19, influenza, CMV and Epstein-Barr virus. Linkage disequilibrium might explain the correlated functional status among segregating V segments, but an unknown experimental factor could not be excluded. A later analysis found that TCR association rates varied across HLA loci, with DRB1 alleles showing the most associated TCRs and HLA-C alleles the fewest. Cytomegalovirus status was reported to be diagnosed by the classifier with high specificity and sensitivity in both the original and validation cohorts. The sequencing pipeline was judged likely to have produced a cluster of highly shared sequence variants as a technical artifact. When HLA alleles, especially DR and DQ, strongly co-occurred, TCR associations were difficult to assign to individual alleles. Compared with the approximately 710-donor mean, donors in an Asian-associated ancestry cluster had fewer N-insertions in productive TCRs, according to a later genetic analysis. A further reported finding was that TCR beta sequences accurately predicted the HLA-A and HLA-B alleles for most subjects in the first cohort. The authors suggested that the approach could potentially be extended to other disease states and immunological phenotypes. Some IMGT-functional V segments, including TRBV6-2 and TRBV6-3, could not be distinguished by the 87-base-pair reads and were therefore excluded. In an earlier analysis of approximately 600 of the donors, most TCR beta V segments were observed in productive rearrangements about 90% or about 30% of the time, broadly matching IMGT annotations. Compared with equally common non-associated chains, HLA-associated TCR beta chains in a later analysis were more clonally expanded and had lower generation probabilities. A total of fewer than 200 TCR beta chains were listed by the study as associated with cytomegalovirus. V-gene and J-gene trimming of TCR beta chains was associated with a missense DCLRE1C variant in a later genetic analysis, and the association was replicated in an independent cohort. For the cohort, immune exposure information was limited to CMV serostatus. According to a later analysis, most CMV-associated TCR beta chains appeared to be HLA-restricted, and the HLA associations seemed to be driven largely by CMV exposure. Because some donors lacked HLA typing at each locus, the association tests relied only on the typed subset. In vitro tests confirmed that a few of the cytomegalovirus-associated TCR beta chains recognize cytomegalovirus antigens. Specific HLA alleles were associated with around 18,000 TCR beta sequences at a false discovery rate of 0.05 in a later analysis. The presence/absence analyses assumed that sequencing depth was roughly uniform across donors, and that assumption may not be true. Most TCR sequences were observed very rarely across donors, whereas some public TCRs were present in many individuals.

Sequences SGHRS (CDR1) and YFSETQ (CDR2) are obtained from the germline V gene. The CDR3 runs 15 amino acids, cysteine and phenylalanine included. Just CDR3 DNA is preserved here, 45 bases in frame from base 1. Trimming at the junction amounts to 5 bases on V and 6 bases on J, and the germline ends lie 15 bases apart. As regards this clone: It lacks a known antigen. It has no much larger one-base neighbor in the sample; base qualities were not kept.

In total, just over 650 healthy bone marrow donors made up the cohort. At the time of sampling, all cohort members were nominally healthy, though unrecorded immune exposures were likely present. The donor tested CMV seronegative, placing the donor among the roughly 350 seronegative members of the cohort. A peripheral blood sample was provided by each donor, and peripheral blood mononuclear cells were used for TCR beta sequencing. Genomic DNA was extracted from the blood cell samples with the Qiagen DNeasy Blood Extraction Kit. The protocol used for the library was the immunoSEQ multiplex PCR assay. A mixture of 60 forward primers for TCR Vbeta segments and 13 reverse primers for TCR Jbeta segments was used in the multiplex PCR. A multiplex PCR assay on genomic DNA amplified the CDR3 region of rearranged TCR beta genes. On the Illumina HiSeq System, the amplified TCR beta libraries were sequenced as 87-base-pair reads. Concerning the study's data processing: In a later analysis, some 80 million unique TCR beta chains were counted across the 650 to 750 repertoires, and roughly 10 million of these chains were shared by at least two donors. A nearest-neighbor algorithm error-corrected the raw reads and collapsed the reads into unique sequences, merging closely related sequences to remove PCR and sequencing errors. V, D and J gene segments were assigned by aligning CDR3 sequences to IMGT reference sequences. Each retained sequence needed at least a six-nucleotide match to both a V gene segment and a J gene segment. Rearrangements were called productive when the CDR3 lacked stop codons and stayed in frame with V and J; all others were non-productive. Following IMGT convention, CDR3 was defined as the stretch from the second conserved V-encoded cysteine to the conserved J-encoded phenylalanine. Sequences without an unambiguous match to a single V gene segment were excluded from the earlier analysis of about 640 of the donors. An earlier analysis of a few hundred of the donors classified V segments as functional when productive rearrangements were above 56.7% and as segregating when the standard deviation between donors was above 5%. A statistical classification framework was built for diagnosing cytomegalovirus status from the catalog of TCR beta chain sequences. V and J gene assignment, in a later analysis, came from comparing TCR nucleotide sequences with IMGT/GENE-DB human TR gene sequences. The TCRdist pipeline was used in a later analysis to assign CDR3 sequences and most-parsimonious VDJ recombination scenarios. In a later analysis, each TCR beta chain was defined by its CDR3 amino acid sequence together with its V-gene family, and reads lacking a unique V-gene family were excluded. As a way to deal with suspected cross-contamination and a sequencing artifact, a later analysis dropped roughly 620 nucleotide sequences that were highly shared and had low generation probability. For each public chain, a later analysis derived a clonal expansion index from normalized ranks of inferred template counts within each repertoire. In a later analysis, generation probabilities were computed using a VDJ recombination model fitted to out-of-frame rearrangements, and the results were checked against IGoR. In a later analysis, hypergeometric tests were used to score TCR-TCR, TCR-HLA and TCR-CMV co-occurrence, with a repertoire-size bias correction applied to TCR pairs. To estimate false discovery rates, a later analysis permuted the HLA or CMV assignments 20 times. A later analysis grouped co-occurring TCRs with DBSCAN, adding TCRdist sequence similarity when clustering within HLA-allele-positive subsets. For co-occurrence clustering, repertoires with fewer than 30,000 or more than 120,000 public chains were excluded, along with four to six repertoires with anomalous nucleotide sharing. This is the immuneACCESS table as TCRdb keeps it, with only in-frame sequences that have V and J called. A part of the clones is gone; compared with another copy, unresolved V genes explain less than half, and the rest is unexplained. Clone size and V and J calls were adopted from that table, with D and trimming inferred from the DNA. For this sample there are about 160,000 clones; around 78% appear just once. The ten most abundant clones make up around 3.3% of the sample.

This TCR was recovered from a woman in her 40s in good health and CMV-seronegative. The chain is made from TRBV5-1 and TRBJ1-6; TRBD1 is a weak D gene call, 6 bases matching. Sequences were obtained from PBMCs. The CDR3 loop reads CASRLPGQTNSPLHF. The DNA sequence is as follows: TGCGCCAGCAGGTTACCGGGACAAACTAATTCACCCCTCCACTTT.